The source of this TCR beta chain is a study of cytomegalovirus exposure and HLA in healthy donors. It was healthy bone marrow donors who served as donors. The study ran its PCR with 60 Vbeta and 13 Jbeta primers. The protocol was immunoSEQ multiplex PCR, while the TCRdb copy is restricted to in-frame clones and leaves out a portion. The sample lists 180,000 or so clones, more than 70% occurring once. Trimming removed 10 bases from V and 1 base from J, with 19 bases in between. This CDR3 has 16 amino acids. Germline lookup yields CDR1 MNHNY and CDR2 SVGAGI (reference sequence). The TCR originated in a male donor in good health and CMV-seronegative. The chain joins TRBV6-6 to TRBJ2-2; the D gene is possibly TRBD2 (6 bases). Sequenced material: PBMCs. The CDR3 is CATFGGRRLNTGELFF. DNA of the CDR3: TGTGCCACCTTTGGGGGGAGGCGACTGAACACCGGGGAGCTGTTTTTT.